This T cell receptor beta chain was documented in a study of shared clonotypes between healthy human individuals. The V and J ends lost 8 bases and 3 bases respectively, with 8 bases between them. The length of the CDR3 is 11 residues. In germline, CDR1 is MNHEY, CDR2 SMNVEV (reference sequence). Repertoires were generated with immunoSEQ multiplex PCR, while TCRdb's copy carries only in-frame clones and drops some. The sample lists under 600,000 clones, about 96% seen once, with around 0.066% in the top ten. The chain is built from TRBV27 and TRBJ2-7; D is possibly TRBD2 (5 bases). The sample was naive CD4+ T cells sorted from blood. Subset here: CD45RA+ positively selected. The receptor was isolated from a woman aged 30 to 39 in good health. This CDR3 is CASGRGYEQYF. CDR3 nucleotides: TGTGCCAGCGGCCGGGGCTACGAGCAGTACTTC.